These 8 T cell receptor beta chains were all obtained from the same sample, sequenced in a study of regulatory T cells in long-lasting Graves disease. Time point: newly diagnosed GD, antithyroid drugs for less than 3 months. The TCR library used RNA extracted from PBMCs. Relying on iRepertoire HTBI primers and Arm-PCR of CDR3 regions, the team built TCR beta libraries. MiXCR was run by TCRdb on the multiplex PCR reads, yielding one entry per CDR3 protein. The sample comprises over 300,000 distinct CDR3 sequences, around 15% of which are singletons, and about 24% rests with the top ten. Sequenced here: peripheral blood mononuclear cells (PBMCs), sampled at new diagnosis, from a patient treated with antithyroid drugs. These receptors were obtained from a female donor with Graves disease.

This clonotype has a count of ten or more. The CDR3 bases are TGTGCCAGCAGCGTCGTGGGGGGGCTGGATGGGGCTTTCTTT. Protein product: CASSVVGGLDGAFF. The chain couples TRBV9 to TRBJ1-1, with a possible D match to TRBD1 (6 bases). Germline V gene data show CDR1 as SGDLS and CDR2 as YYNGEE. Trimming took off 2 bases at V and 11 bases at J, with 19 bases between the two ends. The CDR3 sequence is 14 residues long.

The chain links TRBV29-1 to TRBJ1-4; no clear D. V lost 4 bases, J lost 5 bases, and 8 bases lay in between. Germline CDR1 is SQVTM and CDR2 is ANQGSEA. The length of the CDR3 is 12 residues. This chain's CDR3 is CSVGQYNEKLFF. The DNA of the CDR3 is TGCAGCGTTGGGCAGTACAATGAAAAACTGTTTTTT.

The table lists this clonotype with many counts. This sequence joins TRBV9 and TRBJ2-1; 10 nucleotides line up with TRBD2. The CDR3 is 16 residues long. Trimming took 4 bases from V and 6 from J; bases not matched to a gene: 10. The V gene's germline CDR1 is SGDLS and CDR2 YYNGEE. CDR3 nucleotides: TGTGCCAGCAGCTCTCCTCGGGAGCGGGGGGGCAATGAGCAGTTCTTC. This gives the protein CASSSPRERGGNEQFF.

This clonotype was seen ten or more times. The chain recombines TRBV12-3 or TRBV12-4 with TRBJ1-1; D is unclear. The CDR3 totals 13 residues. V was clipped by 4 bases and J by 4 bases, with 10 bases between them. CDR3: CASSWTESTEAFF. In nucleotides, the CDR3 is TGTGCCAGCAGTTGGACGGAAAGCACTGAAGCTTTCTTT.

This rearrangement joins TRBV6-1 to TRBJ2-7; 7 bases fit TRBD2. Germline loops: CDR1 MNHNS, CDR2 SASEGT. Trimming removed 1 base from V and 2 bases from J; junction bases left unmatched: 8. The CDR3 covers 16 residues. CDR3: CASSEVPRTRAYEQYF. The CDR3 DNA is TGTGCCAGCAGTGAAGTTCCCCGGACTAGAGCCTACGAGCAGTACTTC.

The rearrangement links TRBV12-5 to TRBJ2-7; D gene uncertain. V was shortened by 1 base and J by 3 bases, with 4 bases between the two germline ends. In germline, CDR1 is LGHNT, CDR2 FRNRAP. The CDR3 is 12 amino acids. The CDR3 DNA follows: TGTGCTAGTGGTTTGGGTAACTACGAGCAGTACTTC. This translates into CASGLGNYEQYF.

Ten or more counts support this clonotype. CDR3 sequence: CASRDDRVEEQYF. The CDR3 coding sequence is TGTGCCAGCAGGGACGACAGGGTTGAAGAGCAGTACTTC. This chain connects TRBV2 to TRBJ2-7; 7 bases are a match to TRBD1. This CDR3 comprises 13 residues. Trimming at V came to 6 bases and at J to 7 bases, leaving 9 bases not matched to a gene. In germline, CDR1 is SNHLY, CDR2 FYNNEI.

At least ten counts were recorded for this clonotype. The gene calls are TRBV12-3 or TRBV12-4 and TRBJ2-7; 7 nucleotides line up with TRBD1. V trimming: 5 bases; J trimming: 4 bases; junction bases outside the gene matches: 8. CDR3 size: 14 residues. CDR3 DNA sequence: TGTGCCAGCAGTCTCCGGGACAGATTGTACGAGCAGTACTTC. This encodes CASSLRDRLYEQYF.